The entry below gives a single TCR beta chain sequence along with its context. The antigen is not known. Using immunoSEQ multiplex PCR, the repertoire was profiled, and TCRdb retains in-frame clones only, with some absent. The repertoire has approximately 75,000 clones, around 85% of them found once; the top ten carry under 6.5%. With 1 base removed from V and 1 base from J, the gap between germline ends came to 17 bases. The V gene's germline CDR1 is LNHNV and CDR2 YYDKDF (reference sequence). The CDR3 loop spans 18 amino acids. The source of the sample is a study of OX40 agonist ivuxolimab in advanced cancers. Study-wide context: Recorded diagnoses for dose-escalation patients were hepatocellular carcinoma, melanoma, renal cell or head and neck cancer. Study results and limitations: There was clonal expansion of CD4+ and CD8+ blood T cells by week 6 at 0.1 to 3.0 mg/kg.

Sequenced material: CD4+ or CD8+ T cells sorted from blood, taken in a trial of the OX40 agonist ivuxolimab. This receptor was taken from an adult with an advanced solid tumor such as melanoma, head and neck, liver or kidney cancer. The chain is built from TRBV15 and TRBJ2-1, with D possibly called TRBD1 or TRBD2 (7 bases each). This CDR3 reads CATSRGGRGRHSYNEQFF. CDR3 in DNA: TGTGCCACCAGCAGAGGGGGGAGGGGGCGACATTCCTACAATGAGCAGTTCTTC. The whole variable domain, remainder taken from reference TRBV15 and TRBJ2-1, is DAMVIQNPRYQVTQFGKPVTLSCSQTLNHNVMYWYQQKSSQAPKLLFHYYDKDFNNEADTPDNFQSRRPNTSFCFLDIRSPGLGDTAMYLCATSRGGRGRHSYNEQFFGPGTRLTVL.